Below, 10 T cell receptor beta chains from the same sample are listed, as sequenced in a study of identical twins. TCRdb analysed the 5' RACE reads with MiXCR anew, one entry per CDR3 protein. The sample includes 450,000 or so distinct CDR3 sequences, 14% of them seen just once. These records were also assigned to another study, of yellow fever vaccine responses in identical twins.

Sequenced: CD4+ T cells sorted from blood. These receptors all come from a woman aged 18-29 years in good health.

This clonotype was seen only a few times. The chain employs TRBV20-1 and TRBJ2-7; 12 nucleotides match TRBD2. Germline V lookup: CDR1 DFQATT, CDR2 SNEGSKA (reference sequence). The CDR3 covers 14 residues. V lost 4 bases, J lost 3 bases, and 4 bases stayed unmatched. Written as DNA, the CDR3 is TGCAGTGCTATACTAGCGGGAGGTCTCTACGAGCAGTACTTC. Translating gives CSAILAGGLYEQYF.

The gene calls are TRBV10-3 and TRBJ2-7; 7 bases match TRBD1. From germline, CDR1 is ENHRY and CDR2 SYGVKD. The J segment lost 1 base and the V segment lost 5 bases, leaving 17 bases of the junction unmatched. The CDR3 is made up of 18 amino acids. CDR3 sequence (DNA): TGTGCCATCAGTTTAGGACAGGCAAGCACCTATTTATCCTACGAGCAGTACTTC. This codes for CAISLGQASTYLSYEQYF.

Only a few counts were recorded for this clonotype. This rearrangement joins TRBV6-1 to TRBJ1-6; D is perhaps TRBD1 (5 bases). V dropped 7 bases and J dropped 8 bases, with 18 bases sitting between them. Germline CDR1 reads MNHNS; CDR2 reads SASEGT. The CDR3 loop spans 15 amino acids. The CDR3 nucleotides read TGTGCCAGCACCCTATCGGGGGTTGGCGATTCACCCCTCCACTTT. This gives the protein CASTLSGVGDSPLHF.

The gene calls are TRBV20-1 and TRBJ2-1; 9 bases match TRBD2. CDR3 length: 14 residues. V gave up 5 bases and J gave up 1 base; unmatched junction bases: 3. Germline assignment: CDR1 DFQATT and CDR2 SNEGSKA (reference sequence). The CDR3 loop reads CSAETSGSYNEQFF. The CDR3 nucleotides read TGCAGTGCTGAGACTAGCGGATCCTACAATGAGCAGTTCTTC.

The J gene is TRBJ2-2, the V gene TRBV29-1; 9 bases are a match to TRBD1. Germline CDR1 SQVTM, CDR2 ANQGSEA. With V trimmed by 4 bases and J by 4 bases, 7 bases remained unmatched. CDR3 length: 15 residues. CDR3 DNA sequence: TGCAGCGTTGTTTCGGGACAGGGCGCCACCGGGGAGCTGTTTTTT. Translated: CSVVSGQGATGELFF.

This clonotype appeared a few times. One end of the junction does not line up with germline, which may come from a read error. The V and J genes are TRBV3-1 and TRBJ1-1; 7 nucleotides match TRBD1. The V gene's germline CDR1 is LGHDT and CDR2 YNNKEL (reference sequence). The length of the CDR3 is 14 residues. The CDR3 DNA reads TGTGCCAGCAGCCAGGAGGGACAGAACGCTGAAGCTTTCTTT. Encoded protein: CASSQEGQNAEAFF.

The sample holds a few counts of this clonotype. The V call is TRBV10-2, the J call TRBJ2-7; 8 bases align to TRBD2. This CDR3 spans 14 amino acids. J lost 0 bases, V lost 6 bases, and 4 bases had no gene match. Germline values: CDR1 WSHSY, CDR2 SAAADI. CDR3 coding DNA: TGCGCCAGCAGGTTAGCGGGACCCTCCTACGAGCAGTACTTC. Protein: CASRLAGPSYEQYF.

V and J are TRBV9 and TRBJ2-1; 14 bases map to TRBD2. In germline, CDR1 is SGDLS, CDR2 YYNGEE. V was pared by 2 bases and J by 9 bases, with 7 bases of the junction left unmatched. The CDR3 totals 16 residues. The DNA of the CDR3 is TGTGCCAGCAGCGTTGGACTAGCGGGGGGTCGGGCTGAGCAGTTCTTC. It is translated as CASSVGLAGGRAEQFF. Full variable domain (missing parts from reference TRBV9 and TRBJ2-1): DSGVTQTPKHLITATGQRVTLRCSPRSGDLSVYWYQQSLDQGLQFLIQYYNGEERAKGNILERFSAQQFPDLHSELNLSSLELGDSALYFCASSVGLAGGRAEQFFGPGTRLTVL.

This clonotype showed up just a few times. The chain recombines TRBV9 with TRBJ2-5, with D maybe TRBD1 (6 bases). Germline V lookup: CDR1 SGDLS, CDR2 YYNGEE. The CDR3 has 14 amino acids. V was pared by 3 bases and J by 2 bases, with 11 bases between. The CDR3: CASSAGALQETQYF. The CDR3 nucleotides read TGTGCCAGCAGCGCAGGGGCCTTACAAGAGACCCAGTACTTC.

The CDR3 DNA is TGCAGTGCTAGAGATCTAGGACGGCGTCCCCTCCACTTT. Protein product: CSARDLGRRPLHF. The chain uses TRBV20-1 and TRBJ1-6, with unresolved D. Trimming left V 0 bases short and J 13 bases short, with 13 bases between. The germline gives CDR1 DFQATT, CDR2 SNEGSKA (reference sequence). There are 13 residues in the CDR3.